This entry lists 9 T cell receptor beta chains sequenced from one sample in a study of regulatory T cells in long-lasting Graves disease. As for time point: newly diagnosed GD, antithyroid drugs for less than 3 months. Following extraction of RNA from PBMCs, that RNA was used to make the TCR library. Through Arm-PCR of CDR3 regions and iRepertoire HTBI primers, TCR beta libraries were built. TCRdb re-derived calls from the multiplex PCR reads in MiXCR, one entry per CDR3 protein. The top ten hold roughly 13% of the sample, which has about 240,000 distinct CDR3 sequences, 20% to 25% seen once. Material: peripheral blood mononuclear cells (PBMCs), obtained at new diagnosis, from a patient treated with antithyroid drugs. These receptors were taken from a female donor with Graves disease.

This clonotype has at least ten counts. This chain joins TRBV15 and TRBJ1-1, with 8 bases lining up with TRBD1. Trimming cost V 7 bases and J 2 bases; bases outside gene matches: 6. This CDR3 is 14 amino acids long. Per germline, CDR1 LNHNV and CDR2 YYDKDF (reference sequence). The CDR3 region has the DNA TGTGCCACCAACCCTGGACAGGGCAACACTGAAGCTTTCTTT. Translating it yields CATNPGQGNTEAFF.

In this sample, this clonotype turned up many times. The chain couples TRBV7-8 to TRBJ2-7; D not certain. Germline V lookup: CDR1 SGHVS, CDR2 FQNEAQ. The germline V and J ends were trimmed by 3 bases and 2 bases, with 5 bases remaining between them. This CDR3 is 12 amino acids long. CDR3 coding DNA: TGTGCCAGCAGCTTCTTCCCCTACGAGCAGTACTTC. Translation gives CASSFFPYEQYF. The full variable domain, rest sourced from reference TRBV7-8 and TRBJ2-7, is GAGVSQSPRYKVAKRGQDVALRCDPISGHVSLFWYQQALGQGPEFLTYFQNEAQLDKSGLPSDRFFAERPEGSVSTLKIQRTQQEDSAVYLCASSFFPYEQYFGPGTRLTVT.

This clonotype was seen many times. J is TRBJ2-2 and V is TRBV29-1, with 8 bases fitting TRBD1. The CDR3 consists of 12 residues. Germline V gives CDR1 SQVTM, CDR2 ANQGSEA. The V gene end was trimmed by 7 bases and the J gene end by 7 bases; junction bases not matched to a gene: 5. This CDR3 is CSGRQGSGELFF. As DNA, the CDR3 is TGCAGCGGACGACAGGGGAGCGGGGAGCTGTTTTTT.

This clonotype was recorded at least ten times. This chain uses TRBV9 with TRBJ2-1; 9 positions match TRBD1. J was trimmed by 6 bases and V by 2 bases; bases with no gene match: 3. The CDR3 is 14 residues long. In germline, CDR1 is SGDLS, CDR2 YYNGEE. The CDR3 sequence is CASSVGTGPNEQFF. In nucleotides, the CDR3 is TGTGCCAGCAGCGTTGGGACAGGGCCCAATGAGCAGTTCTTC.

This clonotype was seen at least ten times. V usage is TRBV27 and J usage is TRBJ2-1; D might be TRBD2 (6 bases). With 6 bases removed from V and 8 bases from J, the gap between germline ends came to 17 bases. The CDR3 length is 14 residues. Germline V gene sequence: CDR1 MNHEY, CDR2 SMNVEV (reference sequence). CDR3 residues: CASRHPITGDEQFF. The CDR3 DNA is TGTGCCAGCAGGCACCCGATCACGGGGGATGAGCAGTTCTTC.

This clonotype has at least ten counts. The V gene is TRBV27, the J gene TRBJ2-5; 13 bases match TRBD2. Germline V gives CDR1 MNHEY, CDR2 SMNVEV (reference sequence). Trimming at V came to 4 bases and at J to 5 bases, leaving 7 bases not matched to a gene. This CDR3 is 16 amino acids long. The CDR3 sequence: CASSSRTSGSRETQYF. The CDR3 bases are TGTGCCAGCAGTTCTCGGACTAGCGGGAGCAGGGAGACCCAGTACTTC.

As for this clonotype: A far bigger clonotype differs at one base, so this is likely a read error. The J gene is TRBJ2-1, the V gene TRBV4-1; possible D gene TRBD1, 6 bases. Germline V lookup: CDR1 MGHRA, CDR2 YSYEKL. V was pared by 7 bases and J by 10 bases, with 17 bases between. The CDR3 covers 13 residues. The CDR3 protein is CASTQTGSYEQFF. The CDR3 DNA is TGCGCCAGCACCCAGACAGGTTCCTACGAGCAGTTCTTC.

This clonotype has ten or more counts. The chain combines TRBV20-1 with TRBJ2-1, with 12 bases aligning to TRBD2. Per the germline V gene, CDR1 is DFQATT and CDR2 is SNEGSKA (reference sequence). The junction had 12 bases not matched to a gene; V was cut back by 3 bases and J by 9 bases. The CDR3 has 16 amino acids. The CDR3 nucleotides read TGCAGTGCTAGTATGCTAGCGGGAGGGGGAAAATCTGAGCAGTTCTTC. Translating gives CSASMLAGGGKSEQFF.

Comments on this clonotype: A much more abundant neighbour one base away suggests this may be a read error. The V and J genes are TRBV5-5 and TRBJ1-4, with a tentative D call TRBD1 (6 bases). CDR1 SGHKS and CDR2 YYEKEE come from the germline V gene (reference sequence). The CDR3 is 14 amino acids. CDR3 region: CASGFSGQNEKLFF. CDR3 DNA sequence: TGTGCCAGCGGCTTTTCGGGACAAAATGAAAAACTGTTTTTT.